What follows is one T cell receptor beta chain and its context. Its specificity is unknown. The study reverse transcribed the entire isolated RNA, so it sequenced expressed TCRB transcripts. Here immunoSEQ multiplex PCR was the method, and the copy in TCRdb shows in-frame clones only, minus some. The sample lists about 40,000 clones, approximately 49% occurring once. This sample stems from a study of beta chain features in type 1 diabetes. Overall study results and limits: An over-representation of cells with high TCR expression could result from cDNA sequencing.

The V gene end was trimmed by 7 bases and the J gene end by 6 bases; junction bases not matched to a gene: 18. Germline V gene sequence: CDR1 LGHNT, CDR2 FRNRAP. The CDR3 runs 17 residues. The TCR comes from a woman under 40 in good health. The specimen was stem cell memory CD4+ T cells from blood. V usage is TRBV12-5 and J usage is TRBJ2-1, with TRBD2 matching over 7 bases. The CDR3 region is CASASARGSDWVNEQFF. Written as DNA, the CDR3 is TGTGCTAGTGCCTCGGCCCGCGGGAGCGATTGGGTCAATGAGCAGTTCTTC. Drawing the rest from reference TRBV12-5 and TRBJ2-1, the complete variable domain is DARVTQTPRHKVTEMGQEVTMRCQPILGHNTVFWYRQTMMQGLELLAYFRNRAPLDDSGMPKDRFSAEMPDATLATLKIQPSEPRDSAVYFCASASARGSDWVNEQFFGPGTRLTVL.